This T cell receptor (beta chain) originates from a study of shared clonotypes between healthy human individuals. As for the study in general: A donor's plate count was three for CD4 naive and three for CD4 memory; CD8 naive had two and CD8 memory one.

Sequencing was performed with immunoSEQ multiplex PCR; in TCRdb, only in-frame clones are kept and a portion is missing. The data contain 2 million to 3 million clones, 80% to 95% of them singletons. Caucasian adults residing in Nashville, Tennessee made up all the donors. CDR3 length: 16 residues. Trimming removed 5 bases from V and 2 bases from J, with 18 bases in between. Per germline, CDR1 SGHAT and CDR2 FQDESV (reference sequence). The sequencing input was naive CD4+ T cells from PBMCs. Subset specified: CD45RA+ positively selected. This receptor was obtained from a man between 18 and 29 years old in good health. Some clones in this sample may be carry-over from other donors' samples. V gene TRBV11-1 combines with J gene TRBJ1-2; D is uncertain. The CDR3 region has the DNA TGTGCCAGCAGCCCCCAACCAACTACAGAGAACTATGGCTACACCTTC. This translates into CASSPQPTTENYGYTF.